Following are 32 T cell receptor beta chains from one sample sequenced in a study of T-cell memory formation after mild COVID-19. TCRdb redid the calling of the 5' RACE reads with MiXCR, one entry per CDR3 protein. This table holds some 200,000 distinct CDR3 sequences, 9.5% found once. Sequences were obtained from PBMCs or a T cell subset sorted from them (not recorded which). These receptors were collected from a man younger than 30 who had mild COVID-19 (a few samples of this study predate the infection). Cell type and time point are not known.

This clonotype came up many times. The genes are TRBV5-1 and TRBJ2-5, with 7 bases matching TRBD2. The CDR3 is 14 residues long. CDR1 and CDR2 (germline): SGHRS, YFSETQ. J gave up 4 bases and V 0 bases, and 3 bases lay outside the gene matches. The CDR3 DNA follows: TGCGCCAGCAGCTTGGCCACGGGGGGAGAGACCCAGTACTTC. Its protein product is CASSLATGGETQYF.

In its sample, this clonotype was seen a few times. This chain uses TRBV20-1 with TRBJ1-5; no reliable D call. CDR1 and CDR2 from the germline V gene are DFQATT and SNEGSKA (reference sequence). Trimming removed 3 bases from V and 3 bases from J, with 6 bases in between. The CDR3 sequence is 12 residues long. The CDR3: CSAREPNQPQHF. As DNA, the CDR3 is TGCAGTGCTAGGGAGCCCAATCAGCCCCAGCATTTT.

This clonotype was detected many times. The chain is built from TRBV5-1 and TRBJ2-2; no clear D gene. Trimming left V 0 bases short and J 0 bases short, with 6 bases between. There are 15 residues in the CDR3. The germline V gene encodes CDR1 SGHRS and CDR2 YFSETQ. CDR3 bases: TGCGCCAGCAGCTTGGGAATCGCGAACACCGGGGAGCTGTTTTTT. Translating it yields CASSLGIANTGELFF.

The chain has TRBV5-1 and TRBJ1-3; D is perhaps TRBD1 (6 bases). Germline values: CDR1 SGHRS, CDR2 YFSETQ. The CDR3 contains 14 residues. Trimming cost V 1 base and J 4 bases, with 9 bases left between them. CDR3 residues: CASSLTGIGNTIYF. As DNA, the CDR3 is TGCGCCAGCAGCTTGACAGGGATAGGAAACACCATATATTTT.

V gene TRBV5-6 combines with J gene TRBJ2-7; tentatively, D is TRBD1 (6 bases). Germline assignment: CDR1 SGHDT and CDR2 YYEEEE. Trimming removed 4 bases at V and 6 bases at J, with 14 bases between. The CDR3 contains 13 residues. The CDR3 reads CASSRAGAGEQYV. DNA of the CDR3: TGTGCCAGCAGCAGGGCAGGGGCAGGCGAGCAGTACGTC.

The chain uses TRBV9 and TRBJ2-3; D is uncertain. Germline V lookup: CDR1 SGDLS, CDR2 YYNGEE. The CDR3 length is 13 residues. Trimming took off 0 bases at V and 4 bases at J, with 6 bases between the two ends. CDR3 sequence reads: CASSVGRADTQYF. Written as DNA, the CDR3 is TGTGCCAGCAGCGTAGGGAGAGCAGATACGCAGTATTTT.

V and J are TRBV3-1 and TRBJ2-7; D might be TRBD1 or TRBD2, each matching 5 bases. CDR1 is LGHDT, CDR2 YNNKEL, per germline (reference sequence). This CDR3 comprises 15 residues. V lost 1 base and J lost 3, with 13 bases in between. Here the CDR3 reads CASSQGGDVFYEQYV. The DNA of the CDR3 is TGTGCCAGCAGCCAAGGAGGGGACGTCTTCTACGAGCAGTACGTC.

CDR3 coding DNA: TGCGCCAGCAGCCAAGTCCCCGGGACAGGCTATGGCTACACCTTC. Translation gives CASSQVPGTGYGYTF. The chain links TRBV4-1 to TRBJ1-2, with 8 bases identical to TRBD1. The trim removed 1 base at V and 4 bases at J, leaving 5 bases unmatched. The CDR3 is made up of 15 amino acids. Germline V lookup: CDR1 MGHRA, CDR2 YSYEKL.

This clonotype was counted many times. The rearrangement uses TRBV6-5 and TRBJ1-1; 11 nucleotides align to TRBD1. V shed 10 bases, J shed 5 bases, and the junction held 9 bases outside the gene matches. Per germline, CDR1 MNHEY and CDR2 SVGAGI. The length of the CDR3 is 14 residues. In DNA, the CDR3 is TGTGCCACCCATTGGGGACAGGGGGAGACTGAAGCTTTCTTT. Translated: CATHWGQGETEAFF.

At least ten counts were recorded for this clonotype. The J gene is TRBJ2-5, the V gene TRBV7-9; 9 nucleotides agree with TRBD2. The length of the CDR3 is 14 residues. Trimming cost V 7 bases and J 2 bases; bases outside gene matches: 5. Germline V gene data show CDR1 as SEHNR and CDR2 as FQNEAQ (reference sequence). The CDR3 sequence is CASTPAGGQETQYF. The CDR3 DNA is TGTGCCAGCACCCCAGCGGGGGGACAAGAGACCCAGTACTTC.

The CDR3 DNA reads as TGCGCCAGCACCGGGGGGGCCGGCGGGGAGCTGTTTTTT. As protein: CASTGGAGGELFF. The chain joins TRBV5-1 to TRBJ2-2, with 8 bases identical to TRBD2. The trim removed 6 bases at V and 7 bases at J, leaving 5 bases unmatched. From germline, CDR1 is SGHRS and CDR2 YFSETQ. The CDR3 consists of 13 residues. Combining the CDR3 with reference TRBV5-1 and TRBJ2-2 gives the whole variable domain KAGVTQTPRYLIKTRGQQVTLSCSPISGHRSVSWYQQTPGQGLQFLFEYFSETQRNKGNFPGRFSGRQFSNSRSEMNVSTLELGDSALYLCASTGGAGGELFFGEGSRLTVL.

This chain connects TRBV6-2 or TRBV6-3 to TRBJ1-5, with D possibly being TRBD1 (5 bases). Germline loops: CDR1 MNHEY, CDR2 SVGEGT. The CDR3 is 15 amino acids. V lost 6 bases, J lost 3 bases, and 15 bases lay in between. CDR3 DNA: TGTGCCAGCAGAGCCCGGACACCTAACAATCAGCCCCAGCATTTT. It yields the protein CASRARTPNNQPQHF.

This clonotype has only a few counts. This chain joins TRBV5-5 and TRBJ2-4, with D possibly TRBD1 on 5 matching bases. V shed 0 bases and J shed 7 bases, with 14 bases lying between them. The CDR3 has 15 amino acids. Germline V gives CDR1 SGHKS, CDR2 YYEKEE (reference sequence). The CDR3 region is CASSLESWGVNIQYF. CDR3 coding DNA: TGTGCCAGCAGCTTGGAGTCCTGGGGCGTTAACATTCAGTACTTC. The full variable domain, in which reference TRBV5-5 and TRBJ2-4 provide the parts outside the CDR3, is DAGVTQSPTHLIKTRGQQVTLRCSPISGHKSVSWYQQVLGQGPQFIFQYYEKEERGRGNFPDRFSARQFPNYSSELNVNALLLGDSALYLCASSLESWGVNIQYFGAGTRLSVL.

The chain uses TRBV4-1 and TRBJ1-2, with 9 bases lining up with TRBD1. This CDR3 comprises 18 residues. V lost 0 bases and J lost 4; bases outside the gene matches: 12. Germline values: CDR1 MGHRA, CDR2 YSYEKL. CDR3 protein: CASSQDPDPTGGSYGYTF. The CDR3 region has the DNA TGCGCCAGCAGCCAAGATCCCGACCCGACAGGGGGAAGCTATGGCTACACCTTC.

This clonotype has at least ten counts. The rearrangement uses TRBV6-5 and TRBJ1-5, with D uncertain. Looked up from germline, CDR1 is MNHEY and CDR2 is SVGAGI. This CDR3 region has 15 residues. V was shortened by 2 bases and J by 3 bases, with 11 bases between the two germline ends. The CDR3 DNA is TGTGCCAGCAGTTACGGTTCGGGGAACAATCAGCCCCAGCATTTT. It codes for CASSYGSGNNQPQHF.

The genes are TRBV12-3 or TRBV12-4 and TRBJ2-1; D gene uncertain. The CDR3 length is 13 residues. Trimming left V 6 bases short and J 10 bases short, with 16 bases between. CDR3 protein: CASRLQSFPEQFF. In DNA form, the CDR3 reads TGTGCCAGCAGGCTCCAGAGTTTCCCGGAGCAGTTCTTC.

This clonotype was seen at least ten times. This sequence joins TRBV7-8 and TRBJ2-7; TRBD2 is a possible D gene (6 bases). The germline gives CDR1 SGHVS, CDR2 FQNEAQ. The CDR3 is made up of 15 amino acids. V was cut by 0 bases and J by 1 base, with 10 bases left in between. CDR3 DNA sequence: TGTGCCAGCAGCTTAGCTGGGGGGATTTCCTACGAGCAGTACTTC. Its translation is CASSLAGGISYEQYF. The complete variable domain, with remaining parts taken from reference TRBV7-8 and TRBJ2-7, reads GAGVSQSPRYKVAKRGQDVALRCDPISGHVSLFWYQQALGQGPEFLTYFQNEAQLDKSGLPSDRFFAERPEGSVSTLKIQRTQQEDSAVYLCASSLAGGISYEQYFGPGTRLTVT.

This clonotype was counted many times. The chain recombines TRBV19 with TRBJ2-7; 7 bases map to TRBD1. Germline assignment: CDR1 LNHDA and CDR2 SQIVND (reference sequence). The CDR3 covers 13 residues. Trimming cost V 6 bases and J 4 bases; bases outside gene matches: 6. This CDR3 is CASSMGQLYEQYF. CDR3 coding DNA: TGTGCCAGTAGCATGGGACAGCTATACGAGCAGTACTTC.

The chain is built from TRBV7-3 and TRBJ2-2; tentative D call: TRBD1 (6 bases). CDR3 length equals 14 residues. Trimming shortened V by 5 bases and J by 5 bases, and 12 bases separated the two germline ends. The V gene's germline CDR1 is SGHTA and CDR2 FQGTGA. CDR3 DNA: TGTGCCAGCAGCCCTTCACAGGGAACCGGGGAGCTGTTTTTT. Translation gives CASSPSQGTGELFF.

The chain employs TRBV7-9 and TRBJ2-2; no clear D. V lost 1 base and J lost 7, with 10 bases in between. The CDR3 contains 14 residues. Germline CDR1 reads SEHNR; CDR2 reads FQNEAQ (reference sequence). The CDR3 nucleotides are TGTGCCAGCAGCTTAGTCCTACTGATCGGGGAGCTGTTTTTT. This codes for CASSLVLLIGELFF. The complete variable domain, with remaining parts taken from reference TRBV7-9 and TRBJ2-2, reads DTGVSQNPRHKITKRGQNVTFRCDPISEHNRLYWYRQTLGQGPEFLTYFQNEAQLEKSRLLSDRFSAERPKGSFSTLEIQRTEQGDSAMYLCASSLVLLIGELFFGEGSRLTVL.

This clonotype was picked up a small number of times. The V and J genes are TRBV9 and TRBJ2-3; D remains unclear. CDR1 is SGDLS, CDR2 YYNGEE, per germline. V was trimmed by 2 bases and J by 2 bases, leaving 6 bases between them. This CDR3 comprises 13 residues. In DNA form, the CDR3 reads TGTGCCAGCAGCGTTCGTACCACAGATACGCAGTATTTT. It specifies CASSVRTTDTQYF.

This clonotype was observed a handful of times. This chain joins TRBV5-5 and TRBJ1-1; tentatively, D is TRBD1 (6 bases). CDR3 length: 14 residues. V was cut by 1 base and J by 1 base, with 8 bases left in between. Per germline, CDR1 SGHKS and CDR2 YYEKEE (reference sequence). The CDR3 bases are TGTGCCAGCAGCTTGACAGGGCAGAACACTGAAGCTTTCTTT. Its translation: CASSLTGQNTEAFF.

This clonotype was seen a handful of times. The chain links TRBV6-2 or TRBV6-3 to TRBJ2-2, with D possibly being TRBD2 (7 bases). Between the trimmed V and J ends, which lost 5 bases and 7 bases, there was a span of 26 bases. The CDR3 is made up of 18 amino acids. The V gene's germline CDR1 is MNHEY and CDR2 SVGEGT. CDR3 residues: CASSRNRSGGRIGGELFF. The CDR3, as DNA: TGTGCCAGCAGTCGAAATCGTTCGGGGGGCAGAATTGGCGGGGAGCTGTTTTTT.

In its sample, this clonotype was seen a few times. The J gene is TRBJ2-3, the V gene TRBV10-1, with 9 bases fitting TRBD1. The V and J ends lost 3 bases and 6 bases, in that order; junction bases with no gene match: 10. The length of the CDR3 is 16 residues. Germline CDR1 and CDR2: WNHNN and SYGVQD (reference sequence). The CDR3 DNA follows: TGCGCCAGCAGTGACGTGGGGGACAGGGATCCCGATACGCAGTATTTT. It translates to CASSDVGDRDPDTQYF.

In this sample, this clonotype turned up many times. The chain uses TRBV3-1 and TRBJ1-5; D is possibly TRBD1 (5 bases). Germline CDR1 and CDR2: LGHDT and YNNKEL (reference sequence). With 3 bases removed from V and 7 bases from J, the gap between germline ends came to 13 bases. CDR3 length: 14 amino acids. CDR3 DNA sequence: TGTGCCAGCAGCCAGGACGGTTGGGGCCAGCCCCAGCATTTT. The encoded protein is CASSQDGWGQPQHF.

This clonotype was seen repeatedly, ten times or more. A junction end diverges from the germline sequence, so it may reflect a read error. CDR3 residues: CASSRGVQETQYF. DNA for the CDR3: TGTGCCAGCAGTAGGGGGGTCCAAGAGACCCAGTACTTC. V and J are TRBV5-1 and TRBJ2-5, with D perhaps TRBD1 or TRBD2 (6 bases each). CDR1 and CDR2 (germline): SGHRS, YFSETQ. This CDR3 has 13 residues. Combining the CDR3 with reference TRBV5-1 and TRBJ2-5 gives the whole variable domain KAGVTQTPRYLIKTRGQQVTLSCSPISGHRSVSWYQQTPGQGLQFLFEYFSETQRNKGNFPGRFSGRQFSNSRSEMNVSTLELGDSALYLCASSRGVQETQYFGPGTRLLVL.

The gene calls are TRBV18 and TRBJ1-1; D is unresolved. This CDR3 spans 13 amino acids. Germline V gene lookup returns CDR1 KGHSH and CDR2 LQKENI. V dropped 4 bases and J dropped 1 base, with 7 bases sitting between them. The CDR3 DNA follows: TGTGCCAGCTCACTGACCTCGAACACTGAAGCTTTCTTT. Translated, it gives CASSLTSNTEAFF.

This clonotype was found a few times. The V and J genes are TRBV29-1 and TRBJ2-7; no clear D gene. V lost 7 bases and J lost 1, with 20 bases in between. The germline V gene encodes CDR1 SQVTM and CDR2 ANQGSEA. The CDR3 totals 15 residues. The CDR3 sequence: CSDWWAEGRSYEQYV. CDR3 coding DNA: TGCAGCGACTGGTGGGCAGAAGGTCGATCCTACGAGCAGTACGTC.

This clonotype was counted between two and nine times. This rearrangement joins TRBV12-3 or TRBV12-4 to TRBJ1-1; no reliable D call. The CDR3 spans 16 residues. The V and J ends lost 0 bases and 1 base respectively, with 12 bases between them. The DNA for the CDR3 is TGTGCCAGCAGTTTAGCCTGGAGCTACAAGAACACTGAAGCTTTCTTT. Its protein product is CASSLAWSYKNTEAFF.

The chain recombines TRBV7-2 with TRBJ1-1, with D hard to call. The CDR3 is made up of 12 amino acids. V lost 6 bases and J 5 bases, leaving 10 bases between the germline ends. Germline assignment: CDR1 SGHTA and CDR2 FQGNSA. As DNA, the CDR3 is TGTGCCAGCAGATTACTTGGAACTGAAGCTTTCTTT. Residues: CASRLLGTEAFF.

This clonotype was observed many times. The rearrangement links TRBV4-1 to TRBJ2-7, with 11 bases matching TRBD2. The junction had 10 bases not matched to a gene; V was cut back by 4 bases and J by 2 bases. Germline CDR1 is MGHRA and CDR2 is YSYEKL. This CDR3 has 17 amino acids. The CDR3 reads CASSLSTASGGPYEQYF. CDR3 coding DNA: TGCGCCAGCAGCCTTTCCACGGCTAGCGGGGGGCCCTACGAGCAGTACTTC.

V and J are TRBV11-2 and TRBJ2-3; possibly TRBD2 for D (5 bases). The germline gives CDR1 SGHAT, CDR2 FQNNGV. Deletions cut 5 bases from V and 4 bases from J, with 10 bases between. The CDR3 contains 13 residues. The DNA for the CDR3 is TGTGCCAGCAGCCCCCGTAGCGCAGATACGCAGTATTTT. Amino acid sequence: CASSPRSADTQYF.